A single sample is the source of the 4 T cell receptor beta chains below, sequenced in a study of T cells after yellow fever vaccination. Via MiXCR, TCRdb re-called the 5' RACE reads, giving one row per CDR3 protein. The table lists hundreds of thousands of distinct CDR3 sequences, roughly 9.4% of them singletons. Sequenced material: PBMCs, taken on the day of the first yellow fever vaccination. All receptors come from a man younger than 30 who received the YFV17D yellow fever vaccine.

The DNA for the CDR3 is TGCAGTGCTAGAGAGCGACAGGGGGCAGGAGAGCAGTACGTC. This gives the protein CSARERQGAGEQYV. This sequence joins TRBV20-1 and TRBJ2-7; 10 nucleotides agree with TRBD1. Trimming cost V 0 bases and J 7 bases; bases outside gene matches: 6. Germline loops: CDR1 DFQATT, CDR2 SNEGSKA (reference sequence). The CDR3 runs to 14 residues.

Of note for this clonotype: A junction boundary mismatches the germline segment, possibly from a read error. The chain has TRBV3-1 and TRBJ2-5; D tentatively reads TRBD1 or TRBD2 (6 bases each). This CDR3 spans 15 amino acids. Germline CDR1 reads LGHDT; CDR2 reads YNNKEL (reference sequence). CDR3 nucleotides: TGTGCCATCAGCCAAGACCCACGGGGGCGAGAGACCCAGTACTTC. It specifies CAISQDPRGRETQYF.

The chain joins TRBV15 to TRBJ2-2, with D perhaps matching TRBD1 (6 bases). The germline CDR1 and CDR2 sequences are LNHNV and YYDKDF (reference sequence). Deletions cut 0 bases from V and 5 bases from J, with 13 bases between. The CDR3 spans 16 residues. CDR3 loop: CATSRDTGMETGELFF. CDR3 sequence (DNA): TGTGCCACCAGCAGAGATACAGGGATGGAAACCGGGGAGCTGTTTTTT.

The chain combines TRBV5-1 with TRBJ2-2; no firm D call. Trimming removed 0 bases from V and 2 bases from J, with 8 bases in between. The CDR3 is 15 residues long. Germline V gene lookup returns CDR1 SGHRS and CDR2 YFSETQ. The CDR3, as DNA: TGCGCCAGCAGCTTGGCAGACCCTAACACCGGGGAGCTGTTTTTT. Translating it yields CASSLADPNTGELFF.